The clone carrying this T cell receptor beta chain was seen once. Roughly 0.45 to 1 ug RNA was reverse transcribed with random hexamers. Via MiXCR, TCRdb re-called the immunoSEQ multiplex PCR reads, giving one row per CDR3 protein. In the table there are 150,000 to 200,000 distinct CDR3 sequences, 90% to 95% of which are singletons. This entry is derived from a study of CD8 T cells in Susac syndrome. The V segment lost 3 bases and the J segment 15 bases; nucleotides outside the gene matches: 10. This CDR3 is 13 amino acids long. Germline-derived CDR1 and CDR2 are MNHEY and SMNVEV (reference sequence).

The TCR sequence derives from a human donor in good health. The specimen was CD4+ T cells from PBMCs. The gene calls are TRBV27 and TRBJ2-1; 8 bases match TRBD1. CDR3 nucleotide sequence: TGTGCCAGCAGTTTGCTACTCCGGGACAGGACGTTCTTC. Protein sequence: CASSLLLRDRTFF.